Listed below are T cell receptor beta chains from one sample, sequenced in a study of T cell responses to AZD1222 COVID-19 vaccine. Data came from immunoSEQ multiplex PCR; TCRdb stores just in-frame clones and leaves some out. This sample carries approximately 80,000 clones, about 87% of them seen once, and the ten largest clones take 5% to 6%. Sample: peripheral blood, taken on day 0 of AZD1222 vaccination. Receptor source: an adult in good health. CDR3s include the opening cysteine and the closing phenylalanine or tryptophan. The D gene is left open where the match is weak.

J,V,D,CDR3,DNA
TRBJ1-4,TRBV7-2,NA,CASSLAGIREKLFF,TGTGCCAGCAGCTTAGCAGGAATTAGGGAAAAACTGTTTTTT
TRBJ2-5,TRBV29-1,NA,CSVEWQETQYF,TGCAGCGTTGAGTGGCAAGAGACCCAGTACTTC
TRBJ1-2,TRBV2,NA,CASRAEVGVNYGYTF,TGTGCCAGCAGGGCAGAGGTAGGGGTGAACTATGGCTACACCTTC
TRBJ2-1,TRBV23-1,TRBD2,CASSQSPGLAWNEQFF,TGCGCCAGCAGTCAATCCCCGGGACTAGCGTGGAATGAGCAGTTCTTC
TRBJ2-7,TRBV5-1,NA,CASSLEDVTYEQYF,TGCGCCAGCAGCTTGGAGGATGTTACCTACGAGCAGTACTTC
TRBJ2-3,TRBV4-1,NA,CASSSGQFDTQYF,TGCGCCAGCAGTAGTGGTCAATTCGATACGCAGTATTTT
TRBJ2-3,TRBV6-2/TRBV6-3,TRBD1,CASSYSEGQGADTQYF,TGTGCCAGCAGTTACTCTGAGGGACAGGGGGCTGATACGCAGTATTTT
TRBJ1-3,TRBV29-1,NA,CSVEDPQARAFSGNTIYF,TGCAGCGTTGAAGATCCTCAGGCGCGAGCGTTCTCTGGAAACACCATATATTTT
TRBJ2-7,TRBV7-9,NA,CASKGRMTYEQYF,TGTGCCAGCAAGGGGAGGATGACCTACGAGCAGTACTTC
TRBJ1-2,TRBV5-4,NA,CASSKPTGTPRFSYTF,TGTGCCAGCAGCAAACCGACCGGGACGCCACGGTTCTCCTACACCTTC
TRBJ1-1,TRBV10-3,NA,CAISDDRRATVDTEAFF,TGTGCCATCAGTGATGATAGGAGGGCAACCGTGGACACTGAAGCTTTCTTT
TRBJ2-1,TRBV9,TRBD2,CASSVAGRGGHDEQFF,TGTGCCAGCAGCGTAGCTGGTCGGGGGGGCCACGATGAGCAGTTCTTC
TRBJ2-1,TRBV11-2,TRBD2,CASTLLTSGDYNEQFF,TGTGCCAGCACCCTCCTGACTAGCGGGGACTACAATGAGCAGTTCTTC
TRBJ2-1,TRBV9,TRBD2,CASSVTSGYNEQFF,TGTGCCAGCAGCGTCACTAGCGGATACAATGAGCAGTTCTTC